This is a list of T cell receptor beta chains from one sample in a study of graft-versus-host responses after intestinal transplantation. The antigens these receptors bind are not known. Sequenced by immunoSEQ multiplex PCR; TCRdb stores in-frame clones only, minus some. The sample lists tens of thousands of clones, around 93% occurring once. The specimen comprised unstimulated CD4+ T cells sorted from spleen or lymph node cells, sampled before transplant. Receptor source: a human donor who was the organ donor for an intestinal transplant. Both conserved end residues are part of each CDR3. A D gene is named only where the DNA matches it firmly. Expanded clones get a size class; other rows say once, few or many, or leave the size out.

CDR3nt: TGTGCCAGCAGTTACTCTTCAGGGCCTGGCTACACCTTC
CDR3aa: CASSYSSGPGYTF
len: 13
j_gene: TRBJ1-2
d_gene: NA
v_gene: TRBV6-6
abundance: NA

CDR3nt: TGTGCCAGCAGTGCTGTAGCGGGGGGGCCCCTTTTTTCTACGCAGTATTTT
CDR3aa: CASSAVAGGPLFSTQYF
len: 17
j_gene: TRBJ2-3
d_gene: TRBD2
v_gene: TRBV27
abundance: NA

CDR3nt: TGTGCCAGCAGCTTAGATATACCACAGCAGTTCTTC
CDR3aa: CASSLDIPQQFF
len: 12
j_gene: TRBJ2-1
d_gene: NA
v_gene: TRBV7-8
abundance: once

CDR3nt: TGTGCCAGCGTGCCGGGACAGGGGATATATACGCAGTATTTT
CDR3aa: CASVPGQGIYTQYF
len: 14
j_gene: TRBJ2-3
d_gene: TRBD1
v_gene: TRBV28
abundance: NA

CDR3nt: TGTGCCAGTAGTATGGACAGGTTCACAGATACGCAGTATTTT
CDR3aa: CASSMDRFTDTQYF
len: 14
j_gene: TRBJ2-3
d_gene: TRBD1
v_gene: TRBV19
abundance: NA

CDR3nt: TGTGCCAGCAAACCAGTTTCCTACGAGCAGTACTTC
CDR3aa: CASKPVSYEQYF
len: 12
j_gene: TRBJ2-7
d_gene: NA
v_gene: TRBV2
abundance: NA

CDR3nt: TGTGCCAGCAGTCCGGGACAGGGTCCTGAAAAACTGTTTTTT
CDR3aa: CASSPGQGPEKLFF
len: 14
j_gene: TRBJ1-4
d_gene: TRBD1
v_gene: TRBV11-3
abundance: NA

CDR3nt: TGTGCCAGTAGTTCCACCGGGACAGGGTATATTTCACCCCTCCACTTT
CDR3aa: CASSSTGTGYISPLHF
len: 16
j_gene: TRBJ1-6
d_gene: TRBD1
v_gene: TRBV19
abundance: NA

CDR3nt: TGTGCCAGCGGCAAGCGTTTGGGGGGACCCTACGAGCAGTACTTC
CDR3aa: CASGKRLGGPYEQYF
len: 15
j_gene: TRBJ2-7
d_gene: NA
v_gene: TRBV5-6
abundance: NA

CDR3nt: TGTGCCAGCAGCTCCATACAGGGTTGGAAAGAGACCCAGTACTTC
CDR3aa: CASSSIQGWKETQYF
len: 15
j_gene: TRBJ2-5
d_gene: NA
v_gene: TRBV7-9
abundance: NA

CDR3nt: TGTGCCAGCAGCCTAGTCCCAGGGACGGGTTTCGAGCAGTACTTC
CDR3aa: CASSLVPGTGFEQYF
len: 15
j_gene: TRBJ2-7
d_gene: NA
v_gene: TRBV7-2
abundance: NA

CDR3nt: TGTGCCAGCAGCGTAGTTTCGGGCTATGGCTACACCTTC
CDR3aa: CASSVVSGYGYTF
len: 13
j_gene: TRBJ1-2
d_gene: NA
v_gene: TRBV9
abundance: NA

CDR3nt: TGCGCCAGCAGCGCACAGGGTTTAGTACAAGAGACCCAGTACTTC
CDR3aa: CASSAQGLVQETQYF
len: 15
j_gene: TRBJ2-5
d_gene: NA
v_gene: TRBV5-1
abundance: NA

CDR3nt: TGTGCCAGTAGTATAGGGGCGAGGGAGGCCAAAAACATTCAGTACTTC
CDR3aa: CASSIGAREAKNIQYF
len: 16
j_gene: TRBJ2-4
d_gene: NA
v_gene: TRBV19
abundance: NA

CDR3nt: TGTGCCAGCAGCTTAGTATTTGGAGAGACCCAGTACTTC
CDR3aa: CASSLVFGETQYF
len: 13
j_gene: TRBJ2-5
d_gene: NA
v_gene: TRBV7-9
abundance: NA

CDR3nt: TGTGCCAGCTCACCGCGGGGGGACCTCTACGAGCAGTACTTC
CDR3aa: CASSPRGDLYEQYF
len: 14
j_gene: TRBJ2-7
d_gene: TRBD2
v_gene: TRBV18
abundance: NA

CDR3nt: TGTGCCAGCAGCGTAGATTGGGTTTCACCCCTCCACTTT
CDR3aa: CASSVDWVSPLHF
len: 13
j_gene: TRBJ1-6
d_gene: NA
v_gene: TRBV9
abundance: NA

CDR3nt: TGTGCCAGCAGCCGGGACGGAGGGGACCAGCCCCAGCATTTT
CDR3aa: CASSRDGGDQPQHF
len: 14
j_gene: TRBJ1-5
d_gene: NA
v_gene: TRBV9
abundance: NA

CDR3nt: TGTGCCAGCAGCTTAGATCTAACGGCCGGGGAGCTGTTTTTT
CDR3aa: CASSLDLTAGELFF
len: 14
j_gene: TRBJ2-2
d_gene: NA
v_gene: TRBV11-3
abundance: NA

CDR3nt: TGCAGTGCTACCATGGGAAACACCATATATTTT
CDR3aa: CSATMGNTIYF
len: 11
j_gene: TRBJ1-3
d_gene: NA
v_gene: TRBV20-1
abundance: NA

CDR3nt: TGTGCCAGCAGCTTATTTTCTGGAGGGGAAGGGGGCTACACCTTC
CDR3aa: CASSLFSGGEGGYTF
len: 15
j_gene: TRBJ1-2
d_gene: NA
v_gene: TRBV11-3
abundance: NA

CDR3nt: TGCGCCAGCTACGCCGGGGTCCAAGAGACCCAGTACTTC
CDR3aa: CASYAGVQETQYF
len: 13
j_gene: TRBJ2-5
d_gene: NA
v_gene: TRBV5-1
abundance: once

CDR3nt: TGTGCCAGCCACGAACTGGGACAGATAAATGAAAAACTGTTTTTT
CDR3aa: CASHELGQINEKLFF
len: 15
j_gene: TRBJ1-4
d_gene: TRBD1
v_gene: TRBV2
abundance: NA

CDR3nt: TGTGCCAGCAGTGAAAGGGGATCAGGGAACTATGGCTACACCTTC
CDR3aa: CASSERGSGNYGYTF
len: 15
j_gene: TRBJ1-2
d_gene: NA
v_gene: TRBV25-1
abundance: NA

CDR3nt: TGCAGCGGTACCGGGACAGGGGGCATCACAGATACGCAGTATTTT
CDR3aa: CSGTGTGGITDTQYF
len: 15
j_gene: TRBJ2-3
d_gene: TRBD1
v_gene: TRBV29-1
abundance: NA

CDR3nt: TGTGCCAGCAGCTTGAAGGGCAGGCCAAACACTGAAGCTTTCTTT
CDR3aa: CASSLKGRPNTEAFF
len: 15
j_gene: TRBJ1-1
d_gene: NA
v_gene: TRBV5-5
abundance: NA

CDR3nt: TGTGCCAGTAGCGATTCACTGGGCAATCAGCCCCAGCATTTT
CDR3aa: CASSDSLGNQPQHF
len: 14
j_gene: TRBJ1-5
d_gene: NA
v_gene: TRBV19
abundance: NA

CDR3nt: TGTGCCAGCAGCATTATGACAGATTCCAATGAGCAGTTCTTC
CDR3aa: CASSIMTDSNEQFF
len: 14
j_gene: TRBJ2-1
d_gene: NA
v_gene: TRBV6-5
abundance: NA

CDR3nt: TGTGCCAGCAGTTTCTCGTTTGCTCCTAATAATTCACCCCTCCACTTT
CDR3aa: CASSFSFAPNNSPLHF
len: 16
j_gene: TRBJ1-6
d_gene: NA
v_gene: TRBV28
abundance: NA

CDR3nt: TGTGCCAGCAGCTTGGACAGGGTCAATTCACCCCTCCACTTT
CDR3aa: CASSLDRVNSPLHF
len: 14
j_gene: TRBJ1-6
d_gene: TRBD1
v_gene: TRBV7-9
abundance: once

CDR3nt: TGTGCCAGCAGCTTAATTTTAGGTTGGGAGACCCAGTACTTC
CDR3aa: CASSLILGWETQYF
len: 14
j_gene: TRBJ2-5
d_gene: NA
v_gene: TRBV7-2
abundance: NA

CDR3nt: TGTGCCAGCAGCCCCGGACAGGCCCGGGGTTTTGAGCAGTTCTTC
CDR3aa: CASSPGQARGFEQFF
len: 15
j_gene: TRBJ2-1
d_gene: TRBD1
v_gene: TRBV5-4
abundance: once

CDR3nt: TGTGCCATCAGTGATCACCCTTACGAGCAGTACTTC
CDR3aa: CAISDHPYEQYF
len: 12
j_gene: TRBJ2-7
d_gene: NA
v_gene: TRBV10-3
abundance: NA

CDR3nt: TGTGCCAGCAGCTGGGACGGAATGTCTGGAAACACCATATATTTT
CDR3aa: CASSWDGMSGNTIYF
len: 15
j_gene: TRBJ1-3
d_gene: NA
v_gene: TRBV11-3
abundance: NA

CDR3nt: TGCGCCAGCAGCCAAACAGGGGGGATCACAGATACGCAGTATTTT
CDR3aa: CASSQTGGITDTQYF
len: 15
j_gene: TRBJ2-3
d_gene: TRBD1
v_gene: TRBV5-1
abundance: NA

CDR3nt: TGTGCCAGCAGGGGACTTCCTGCCTCTGGGGCCAACGTCCTGACTTTC
CDR3aa: CASRGLPASGANVLTF
len: 16
j_gene: TRBJ2-6
d_gene: NA
v_gene: TRBV28
abundance: NA

CDR3nt: TGTGCCAGCAGTTACGACCGGGACAATGATGAAGCTTTCTTT
CDR3aa: CASSYDRDNDEAFF
len: 14
j_gene: TRBJ1-1
d_gene: NA
v_gene: TRBV6-5
abundance: once

CDR3nt: TGCGCCAGCAGCCAGGCTGGGACACCGAACACTGAAGCTTTCTTT
CDR3aa: CASSQAGTPNTEAFF
len: 15
j_gene: TRBJ1-1
d_gene: NA
v_gene: TRBV4-1
abundance: NA